These 31 T cell receptor beta chains were sequenced from one sample in a study of CD4 T cells in relation to SARS-CoV-2 and coronaviruses. Before the COVID-19 pandemic, during about 2011-2019, CD4+ T cells were taken from unexposed donors. TCRdb's table, derived via immunoSEQ multiplex PCR, lists solely in-frame clones and lacks some. The sample has around 56,000 clones, 86% seen once. Source material: memory CD4+ T cells from PBMCs. The receptors were sampled from a human donor in good health.

This clone was picked up a small number of times. Here the CDR3 reads CASHGGRTAGRSSYNEQFF. The DNA of the CDR3 is TGTGCCAGCCACGGAGGGAGAACGGCGGGAAGGAGCTCCTACAATGAGCAGTTCTTC. V gene TRBV28 combines with J gene TRBJ2-1; the D gene is possibly TRBD2 (6 bases). V gave up 8 bases and J gave up 0 bases, with 26 bases separating them. The CDR3 runs 19 residues. Germline CDR1 reads MDHEN; CDR2 reads SYDVKM.

The J gene is TRBJ1-6, the V gene TRBV25-1, with 7 bases aligning to TRBD1. Germline V gene lookup returns CDR1 MGHDK and CDR2 SYGVNS. This CDR3 spans 15 amino acids. V lost 5 bases and J lost 10; bases outside the gene matches: 11. DNA for the CDR3: TGTGCCAGCAGTCGGGACAGACCCCTAAACTCACCCCTCCACTTT. It encodes CASSRDRPLNSPLHF.

This chain links TRBV6-5 with TRBJ1-1; D not certain. The length of the CDR3 is 14 residues. The V end was cut by 2 bases, the J end by 0 bases, with 7 bases between. Germline-derived CDR1 and CDR2 are MNHEY and SVGAGI. The CDR3: CASSYRDLNTEAFF. CDR3 sequence (DNA): TGTGCCAGCAGTTACAGGGATCTGAACACTGAAGCTTTCTTT.

The V gene is TRBV7-8, the J gene TRBJ1-5, with 7 bases that match TRBD1. Germline V gene lookup returns CDR1 SGHVS and CDR2 FQNEAQ. After removal of 5 bases from V and 3 bases from J, the junction contained 10 bases not matched to a gene. The CDR3 runs 16 residues. The CDR3 reads CASSPLQGRANQPQHF. As DNA, the CDR3 is TGTGCCAGCAGCCCACTACAGGGGAGGGCCAATCAGCCCCAGCATTTT.

The chain combines TRBV19 with TRBJ2-7; 10 bases match TRBD2. Germline assignment: CDR1 LNHDA and CDR2 SQIVND (reference sequence). Losses at the gene ends were 5 bases for V and 5 bases for J; bases not matched to a gene: 18. The length of the CDR3 is 18 residues. As DNA, the CDR3 is TGTGCCAGTAGTCCTGAGGCCCCGGGACTAGCGACAGCTCACGAGCAGTACTTC. The encoded protein is CASSPEAPGLATAHEQYF.

The chain employs TRBV2 and TRBJ2-1; D may correspond to TRBD1 or TRBD2 (6 bases each). The V end lost 1 base, the J end lost 4 bases, and 11 bases lay between the germline ends. Germline values: CDR1 SNHLY, CDR2 FYNNEI. The CDR3 length is 15 residues. The CDR3 nucleotides read TGTGCCAGCAGTGAAGAACTAGGGGGGTACAATGAGCAGTTCTTC. This sequence encodes CASSEELGGYNEQFF.

The CDR3 coding sequence is TGTGCCAGCTGTCCCGGATTCTATGGCTACACCTTC. It specifies CASCPGFYGYTF. This chain uses TRBV28 with TRBJ1-2; no clear D gene. This CDR3 comprises 12 residues. The V end lost 8 bases, the J end lost 4 bases, and 11 bases lay between the germline ends. Germline CDR1 reads MDHEN; CDR2 reads SYDVKM.

This chain links TRBV9 with TRBJ1-2; perhaps TRBD1 as D (5 bases). Trimming left V 0 bases short and J 0 bases short, with 6 bases between. CDR3 length equals 14 residues. CDR1 and CDR2 from the germline V gene are SGDLS and YYNGEE. The CDR3 protein is CASSVGGTNYGYTF. The DNA for the CDR3 is TGTGCCAGCAGCGTAGGGGGCACTAACTATGGCTACACCTTC.

V is TRBV30 and J is TRBJ1-2; D ambiguous. CDR1 and CDR2 from the germline V gene are GTSNPN and SVGIG (reference sequence). CDR3 size: 13 residues. V lost 0 bases and J 8 bases, leaving 13 bases between the germline ends. The CDR3 is CAWSVGGLGGYTF. In DNA form, the CDR3 reads TGTGCCTGGAGTGTCGGAGGGTTGGGGGGCTACACCTTC.

J is TRBJ2-5 and V is TRBV27, with 9 bases identical to TRBD2. This CDR3 has 16 amino acids. V trimming: 5 bases; J trimming: 4 bases; junction bases outside the gene matches: 11. Germline V gene data show CDR1 as MNHEY and CDR2 as SMNVEV (reference sequence). In nucleotides, the CDR3 is TGTGCCAGCAGTCCCCGCGCACTAGCGGGTCTAGAGACCCAGTACTTC. Translating gives CASSPRALAGLETQYF.

The chain couples TRBV18 to TRBJ2-3; TRBD2 matches at 13 bases. The germline CDR1 and CDR2 sequences are KGHSH and LQKENI. The J segment lost 4 bases and the V segment lost 6 bases, leaving 7 bases of the junction unmatched. The CDR3 spans 16 residues. CDR3 nucleotides: TGTGCCAGCTCTCCTGGACTAGCGGGAGTCTCAGATACGCAGTATTTT. It encodes CASSPGLAGVSDTQYF.

The chain recombines TRBV14 with TRBJ1-5; 8 nucleotides align to TRBD1. CDR1 SGHDN and CDR2 FVKESK come from the germline V gene. The CDR3 has 14 amino acids. V dropped 3 bases and J dropped 7; count of bases not matched to a gene: 5. DNA of the CDR3: TGTGCCAGCAGCCAGACAGGGGAGGGGCAGCCCCAGCATTTT. Its translation is CASSQTGEGQPQHF.

This CDR3 reads CATSDSTGAGTGELFF. The CDR3 coding sequence is TGTGCCACCAGTGACTCGACAGGGGCGGGCACCGGGGAGCTGTTTTTT. The chain uses TRBV24-1 and TRBJ2-2; 8 nucleotides line up with TRBD1. This CDR3 has 16 residues. CDR1 is KGHDR and CDR2 is SFDVKD in the germline V gene. The ends lost 4 bases at V and 4 bases at J; junction bases unmatched: 7.

This chain joins TRBV10-2 and TRBJ2-5; TRBD2 matches 9 bases. The V gene's germline CDR1 is WSHSY and CDR2 SAAADI. Trimming at V came to 3 bases and at J to 3 bases, leaving 8 bases not matched to a gene. The CDR3 totals 16 residues. CDR3 nucleotides: TGCGCCAGCAGTGATAGGAGACTAGCGGCTAAAGAGACCCAGTACTTC. Encoded protein: CASSDRRLAAKETQYF.

This chain joins TRBV4-2 and TRBJ2-2; possible D gene TRBD2, 6 bases. Trimming removed 1 base at V and 1 base at J, with 7 bases between. Germline V lookup: CDR1 LGHNA, CDR2 YNFKEQ. The length of the CDR3 is 15 residues. CDR3 nucleotides: TGTGCCAGCAGCCAAGGGGACTGGAACACCGGGGAGCTGTTTTTT. Amino acid sequence: CASSQGDWNTGELFF.

V gene TRBV7-8 combines with J gene TRBJ2-1, with 12 bases aligning to TRBD2. CDR1 SGHVS and CDR2 FQNEAQ come from the germline V gene. Trimming at V came to 5 bases and at J to 6 bases, leaving 11 bases not matched to a gene. The CDR3 sequence is 17 residues long. CDR3 nucleotide sequence: TGTGCCAGCAGCAGGCGACTAGCGGGAGAGGGTGGCAATGAGCAGTTCTTC. Translated: CASSRRLAGEGGNEQFF.

The chain employs TRBV25-1 and TRBJ2-5; D gene ambiguous. CDR1 MGHDK and CDR2 SYGVNS come from the germline V gene. The CDR3 has 14 amino acids. With 3 bases removed from V and 6 bases from J, the gap between germline ends came to 14 bases. The CDR3 coding sequence is TGTGCCAGCAGTGATTCCGGGCACTTGAAGACCCAGTACTTC. Translation: CASSDSGHLKTQYF. The complete variable domain, with remaining parts taken from reference TRBV25-1 and TRBJ2-5, reads EADIYQTPRYLVIGTGKKITLECSQTMGHDKMYWYQQDPGMELHLIHYSYGVNSTEKGDLSSESTVSRIRTEHFPLTLESARPSHTSQYLCASSDSGHLKTQYFGPGTRLLVL.

This chain uses TRBV13 with TRBJ1-6; TRBD1 is a possible D gene (6 bases). Germline V lookup: CDR1 PRHDT, CDR2 FYEKMQ (reference sequence). The CDR3 totals 16 residues. V was trimmed by 5 bases and J by 5 bases, leaving 16 bases between them. CDR3 coding DNA: TGTGCCAGCAGCCTCACCGGGACAACAGATAATTCACCCCTCCACTTT. Translation gives CASSLTGTTDNSPLHF.

The chain joins TRBV4-1 to TRBJ2-3; D possibly corresponds to TRBD2 (5 bases). From germline, CDR1 is MGHRA and CDR2 YSYEKL. Deletions cut 2 bases from V and 4 bases from J, with 13 bases between. The length of the CDR3 is 15 residues. Written as DNA, the CDR3 is TGCGCCAGCAGCCAATATCATACCGGGGCAGATACGCAGTATTTT. Residues: CASSQYHTGADTQYF.

V usage is TRBV7-6 and J usage is TRBJ2-7, with 12 bases identical to TRBD2. Germline V gene lookup returns CDR1 SGHVS and CDR2 FNYEAQ. This CDR3 is 16 amino acids long. Germline trimming cut 5 bases from V and 5 bases from J; bases unmatched to any gene: 10. CDR3 sequence: CASSRERTSGIHEQYF. The CDR3 bases are TGTGCCAGCAGCAGGGAGCGGACTAGCGGGATCCACGAGCAGTACTTC.

The gene calls are TRBV10-3 and TRBJ1-6; maybe TRBD1 (6 bases). The length of the CDR3 is 15 residues. Germline loops: CDR1 ENHRY, CDR2 SYGVKD. Trimming left V 4 bases short and J 5 bases short, with 12 bases between. The chain's CDR3 is CAISGRGQDNSPLHF. The DNA of the CDR3 is TGTGCCATCAGTGGTCGGGGGCAAGATAATTCACCCCTCCACTTT.

V is TRBV15 and J is TRBJ2-7; 7 bases align to TRBD1. The CDR3 consists of 14 residues. Trimming at V came to 1 base and at J to 1 base, leaving 1 base not matched to a gene. Germline V gene data show CDR1 as LNHNV and CDR2 as YYDKDF (reference sequence). The CDR3 loop reads CATSRGGQSYEQYF. The CDR3 region has the DNA TGTGCCACCAGCAGAGGGGGACAGTCCTACGAGCAGTACTTC.

This chain uses TRBV11-2 with TRBJ2-1; maybe TRBD1 (6 bases). The germline V and J ends were trimmed by 5 bases and 10 bases, with 24 bases remaining between them. This CDR3 contains 16 residues. Germline-derived CDR1 and CDR2 are SGHAT and FQNNGV. Here the CDR3 reads CASSPLGGEGTREQFF. The CDR3 DNA is TGTGCCAGCAGCCCCCTAGGCGGAGAGGGGACACGGGAGCAGTTCTTC.

The sample holds one count of this clone. As DNA, the CDR3 is TGTGCCAGTAGTATAGACCCGGGACGGAACACCTACGAGCAGTACTTC. It is translated as CASSIDPGRNTYEQYF. The gene calls are TRBV19 and TRBJ2-7; D possibly uses TRBD1 or TRBD2 (5 bases each). The V and J ends lost 0 bases and 2 bases respectively, with 14 bases between them. The CDR3 is made up of 16 amino acids. CDR1 is LNHDA and CDR2 is SQIVND in the germline V gene (reference sequence). Together with reference TRBV19 and TRBJ2-7, the CDR3 gives the full variable domain: DGGITQSPKYLFRKEGQNVTLSCEQNLNHDAMYWYRQDPGQGLRLIYYSQIVNDFQKGDIAEGYSVSREKKESFPLTVTSAQKNPTAFYLCASSIDPGRNTYEQYFGPGTRLTVT.

As for this clone: The junction departs from germline at one end; a sequencing error may be responsible. The chain recombines TRBV3-1 (or the pseudogene TRBV3-2) with TRBJ2-7; tentative D call: TRBD2 (7 bases). In germline, CDR1 is LGHDT, CDR2 YNNKEL (reference sequence). CDR3 length equals 13 residues. DNA for the CDR3: TGTGCCAGCAGCCCCCACAATCGGGGGGCCTCTAACTTC. Encoded protein: CASSPHNRGASNF.

V gene TRBV9 combines with J gene TRBJ2-1; TRBD2 agrees at 12 bases. V was pared by 1 base and J by 3 bases, with 2 bases of the junction left unmatched. Germline CDR1 SGDLS, CDR2 YYNGEE. The CDR3 runs 16 residues. The CDR3 bases are TGTGCCAGCAGCGTAACTAGCGGGAGGAGCTACAATGAGCAGTTCTTC. Its translation: CASSVTSGRSYNEQFF.

DNA of the CDR3: TGTGCCACCAGCACCCAACGGGACCGTCGGACCGGCTACACCTTC. Its translation is CATSTQRDRRTGYTF. This chain links TRBV15 with TRBJ1-2; a possible D gene is TRBD1 (5 bases). The CDR3 loop spans 15 amino acids. The V and J ends lost 4 bases and 8 bases respectively, with 20 bases between them. Germline assignment: CDR1 LNHNV and CDR2 YYDKDF (reference sequence).

The chain combines TRBV11-2 with TRBJ2-7; D is unclear. V lost 2 bases, J lost 3 bases, and 14 bases lay in between. Germline V lookup: CDR1 SGHAT, CDR2 FQNNGV. The CDR3 runs to 15 residues. CDR3 DNA: TGTGCCAGCAGCTTACAGCCAGCGCTAAACTACGAGCAGTACTTC. It encodes CASSLQPALNYEQYF.

The rearrangement links TRBV28 to TRBJ2-7; D gene unclear. Per the germline V gene, CDR1 is MDHEN and CDR2 is SYDVKM. The CDR3 sequence is 15 residues long. V lost 2 bases, J lost 7 bases, and 18 bases lay in between. Here the CDR3 reads CASSLVAAMAWEQYF. The DNA of the CDR3 is TGTGCCAGCAGTTTAGTGGCGGCCATGGCGTGGGAGCAGTACTTC. The variable domain in full, with the rest retrieved from reference TRBV28 and TRBJ2-7, is DVKVTQSSRYLVKRTGEKVFLECVQDMDHENMFWYRQDPGLGLRLIYFSYDVKMKEKGDIPEGYSVSREKKERFSLILESASTNQTSMYLCASSLVAAMAWEQYFGPGTRLTVT.

The gene calls are TRBV11-2 and TRBJ2-1; TRBD2 matches at 10 bases. The CDR3 covers 18 residues. The V gene end was trimmed by 0 bases and the J gene end by 6 bases; junction bases not matched to a gene: 11. From germline, CDR1 is SGHAT and CDR2 FQNNGV. CDR3 DNA: TGTGCCAGCAGCTTAGATGGGGAAGCTAGCGGGAGCCGCAATGAGCAGTTCTTC. Translated, it gives CASSLDGEASGSRNEQFF.

As regards this clone: The DNA is left out, because the CDR3 cannot be placed on it with certainty; the CDR3 is given as TCRdb lists it. V usage is TRBV5-1 and J usage is TRBJ2-5; no check of the table's D call, TRBD1, against the DNA was made. The CDR3 is 14 residues long, counting both termini. In germline, CDR1 is SGHRS, CDR2 YFSETQ. CDR3 in amino acids: CASILDSSVQTQYF.